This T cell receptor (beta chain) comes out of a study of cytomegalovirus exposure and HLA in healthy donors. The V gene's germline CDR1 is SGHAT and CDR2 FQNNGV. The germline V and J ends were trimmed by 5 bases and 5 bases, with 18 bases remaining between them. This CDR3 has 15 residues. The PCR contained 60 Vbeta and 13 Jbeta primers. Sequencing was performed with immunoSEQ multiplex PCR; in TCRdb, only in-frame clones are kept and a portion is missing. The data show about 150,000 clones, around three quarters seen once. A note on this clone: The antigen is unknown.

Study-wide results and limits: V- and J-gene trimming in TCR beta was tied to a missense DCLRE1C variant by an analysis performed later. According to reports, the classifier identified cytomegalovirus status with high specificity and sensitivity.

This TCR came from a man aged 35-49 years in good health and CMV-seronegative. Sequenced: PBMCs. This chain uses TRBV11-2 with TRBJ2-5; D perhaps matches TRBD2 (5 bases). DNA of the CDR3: TGTGCCAGCAGCCGGGTCACCGGGGTGGGGGAGACCCAGTACTTC. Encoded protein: CASSRVTGVGETQYF.